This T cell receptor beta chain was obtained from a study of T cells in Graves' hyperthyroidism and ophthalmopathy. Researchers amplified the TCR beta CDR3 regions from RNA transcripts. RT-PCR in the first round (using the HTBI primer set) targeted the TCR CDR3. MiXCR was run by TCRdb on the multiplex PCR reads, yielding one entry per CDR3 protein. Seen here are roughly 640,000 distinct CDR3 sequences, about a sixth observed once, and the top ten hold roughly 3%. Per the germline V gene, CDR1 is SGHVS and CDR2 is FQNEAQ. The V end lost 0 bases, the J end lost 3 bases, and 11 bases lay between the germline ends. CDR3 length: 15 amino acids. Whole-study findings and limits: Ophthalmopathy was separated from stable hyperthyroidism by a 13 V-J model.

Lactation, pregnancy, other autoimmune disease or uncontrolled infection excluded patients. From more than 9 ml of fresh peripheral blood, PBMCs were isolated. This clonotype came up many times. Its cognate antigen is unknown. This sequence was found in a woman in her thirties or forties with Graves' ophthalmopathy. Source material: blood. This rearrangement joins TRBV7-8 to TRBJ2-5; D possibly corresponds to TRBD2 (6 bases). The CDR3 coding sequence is TGTGCCAGCAGCTTAGCGCGGGGCGGGGAAGAGACCCAGTACTTC. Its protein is CASSLARGGEETQYF.